A single sample is the source of the 10 T cell receptor beta chains below, sequenced in a study of T cells in Graves' hyperthyroidism and ophthalmopathy. Template material for amplifying TCR beta CDR3 regions consisted of RNA transcripts. Carried out on the TCR CDR3, a first-round RT-PCR used the HTBI primer set. TCRdb itself ran the multiplex PCR reads through MiXCR, one entry per CDR3 protein. The sample contains 550,000 to 850,000 distinct CDR3 sequences, approximately 19% of which appear only once. Sequences were obtained from blood. These receptors all come from a woman between 45 and 65 years old with Graves' hyperthyroidism that later progressed to Graves' ophthalmopathy.

As to this clonotype: A read error may be the cause here, since a much bigger clone is one base away. This sequence joins TRBV2 and TRBJ2-7; D ambiguous. This CDR3 region has 12 residues. CDR1 is SNHLY, CDR2 FYNNEI, per germline. The chain's CDR3 is CASSVSRYGQYF. In DNA form, the CDR3 reads TGTGCCAGCAGTGTGTCTCGCTACGGGCAGTACTTC.

This clonotype occurred a few times. V gene TRBV7-8 combines with J gene TRBJ2-3, with D perhaps TRBD2 (6 bases). This CDR3 is 15 amino acids long. CDR1 is SGHVS, CDR2 FQNEAQ, per germline. With 5 bases removed from V and 5 bases from J, the gap between germline ends came to 17 bases. In DNA form, the CDR3 reads TGTGCCAGCAGCCCCAGAGGGACTTATAAAGATACGCAGTATTTT. It encodes CASSPRGTYKDTQYF. Full variable domain (outside the CDR3, taken from reference TRBV7-8 and TRBJ2-3): GAGVSQSPRYKVAKRGQDVALRCDPISGHVSLFWYQQALGQGPEFLTYFQNEAQLDKSGLPSDRFFAERPEGSVSTLKIQRTQQEDSAVYLCASSPRGTYKDTQYFGPGTRLTVL.

The chain carries TRBV19 and TRBJ1-5; tentative D call: TRBD1 (6 bases). Germline CDR1 LNHDA, CDR2 SQIVND (reference sequence). Trimming took off 8 bases at V and 4 bases at J, with 15 bases between the two ends. CDR3 length equals 14 residues. This CDR3 is CASHRAGGNQPQHF. The CDR3 bases are TGTGCCAGTCACAGGGCTGGAGGGAATCAGCCCCAGCATTTT.

The gene calls are TRBV9 and TRBJ2-3; 9 nucleotides match TRBD2. Looked up from germline, CDR1 is SGDLS and CDR2 is YYNGEE. Germline trimming cut 4 bases from V and 2 bases from J; bases unmatched to any gene: 17. The CDR3 is 19 residues long. CDR3 DNA sequence: TGTGCCAGCAGCCAACATAAGGCGGGGGGGGCTCTCTCCACAGATACGCAGTATTTT. Its translation is CASSQHKAGGALSTDTQYF.

V is TRBV29-1 and J is TRBJ2-1, with TRBD2 matching over 13 bases. Germline CDR1 SQVTM, CDR2 ANQGSEA. The CDR3 length is 14 residues. The V segment lost 6 bases and the J segment 2 bases; nucleotides outside the gene matches: 1. The CDR3 protein is CSVGLAGPYNEQFF. CDR3 nucleotides: TGCAGCGTGGGACTAGCGGGACCCTACAATGAGCAGTTCTTC.

This clonotype showed up many times. The chain recombines TRBV3-1 with TRBJ1-1; D ambiguous. The CDR3 is 11 amino acids. Germline V gives CDR1 LGHDT, CDR2 YNNKEL (reference sequence). Trimming cost V 10 bases and J 1 base, with 7 bases left between them. The CDR3 sequence: CATRTNTEAFF. The CDR3 nucleotides read TGTGCCACCCGGACGAACACTGAAGCTTTCTTT.

There are many counts of this clonotype. This chain joins TRBV7-8 and TRBJ2-5; no definite D call. This CDR3 is built from 14 residues. The V end was cut by 1 base, the J end by 5 bases, with 11 bases between. Germline CDR1 reads SGHVS; CDR2 reads FQNEAQ. The DNA for the CDR3 is TGTGCCAGCAGCTTAGGTGGTTCGCTGGAGACCCAGTACTTC. Its protein is CASSLGGSLETQYF.

The rearrangement links TRBV18 to TRBJ1-2; 9 nucleotides agree with TRBD1. The V gene's germline CDR1 is KGHSH and CDR2 LQKENI. This CDR3 has 16 residues. After removal of 2 bases from V and 4 bases from J, the junction contained 8 bases not matched to a gene. CDR3 amino acids: CASSPRGQGGSYGYTF. The CDR3 DNA sequence: TGTGCCAGCTCACCAAGGGGACAGGGAGGTTCCTATGGCTACACCTTC.

This clonotype was seen only once. The chain has TRBV29-1 and TRBJ2-5; D is perhaps TRBD1 (5 bases). Trimming pared 5 bases from V and 5 bases from J, leaving 9 bases between. The CDR3 has 11 amino acids. Per germline, CDR1 SQVTM and CDR2 ANQGSEA. In DNA, the CDR3 is TGCAGCGTTTGGGGCCCCGAGACCCAGTACTTC. Its translation: CSVWGPETQYF.

This clonotype occurred a few times. The J gene is TRBJ1-1, the V gene TRBV14; D remains ambiguous. CDR3 length: 14 residues. V was trimmed by 4 bases and J by 10 bases, leaving 19 bases between them. Germline CDR1 is SGHDN and CDR2 is FVKESK. The CDR3 sequence: CASSPTRRVKGAFF. The CDR3, as DNA: TGTGCCAGCAGCCCAACAAGGCGGGTGAAAGGAGCTTTCTTT.